This T cell receptor beta chain was sequenced during a study of blood T cell repertoires in COVID-19. Across the whole study: Material from acute and convalescent COVID-19 was sourced from the United States, Italy and Spain. Sources were T cells, B-cell-depleted T cells, or PBMCs; the material itself was cDNA or gDNA.

In the original workflow: Amplification with reference gene primers provided the estimates of nucleated cell counts. Sequenced by immunoSEQ multiplex PCR; TCRdb stores in-frame clones only, minus some. The V and J calls and the clone size are those of that table, but D and trimming were determined from the DNA. The table lists 83,000 or so clones, around four fifths of them singletons, with approximately 10% in the top ten. There are 14 residues in the CDR3. Trimming at V came to 5 bases and at J to 4 bases, leaving 8 bases not matched to a gene. Per the germline V gene, CDR1 is SGHRS and CDR2 is YFSETQ.

V gene TRBV5-1 combines with J gene TRBJ2-5, with TRBD2 matching over 7 bases. This clonotype originated in a woman of 80 years or more with acute or convalescent COVID-19. The sequencing input was peripheral blood. CDR3 nucleotide sequence: TGCGCCAGCAGATCTACTCCGGGGGGAGAGACCCAGTACTTC. It translates to CASRSTPGGETQYF.